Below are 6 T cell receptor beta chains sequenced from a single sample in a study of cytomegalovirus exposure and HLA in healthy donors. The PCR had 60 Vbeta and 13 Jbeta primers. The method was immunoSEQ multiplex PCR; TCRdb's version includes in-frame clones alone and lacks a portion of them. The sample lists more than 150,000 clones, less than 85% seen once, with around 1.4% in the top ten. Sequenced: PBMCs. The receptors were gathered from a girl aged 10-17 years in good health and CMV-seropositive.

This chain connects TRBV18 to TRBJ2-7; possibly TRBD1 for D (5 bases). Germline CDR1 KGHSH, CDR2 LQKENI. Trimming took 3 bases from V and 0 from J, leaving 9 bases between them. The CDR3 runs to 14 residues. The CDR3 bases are TGTGCCAGCTCACCCAGGGTCAGCTCCTACGAGCAGTACTTC. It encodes CASSPRVSSYEQYF.

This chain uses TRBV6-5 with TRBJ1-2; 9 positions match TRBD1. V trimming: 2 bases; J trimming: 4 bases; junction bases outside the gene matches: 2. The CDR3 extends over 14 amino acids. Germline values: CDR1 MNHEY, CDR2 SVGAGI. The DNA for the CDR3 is TGTGCCAGCAGTTACGGGACAGGGTCCTATGGCTACACCTTC. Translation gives CASSYGTGSYGYTF.

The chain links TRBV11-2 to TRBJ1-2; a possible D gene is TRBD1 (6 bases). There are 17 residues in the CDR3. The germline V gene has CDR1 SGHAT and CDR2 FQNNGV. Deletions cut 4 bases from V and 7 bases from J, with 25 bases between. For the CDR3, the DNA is TGTGCCAGCAGCTCAAATAGGGGGGGTGAGGGGGAGAGTGGCTACACCTTC. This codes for CASSSNRGGEGESGYTF.

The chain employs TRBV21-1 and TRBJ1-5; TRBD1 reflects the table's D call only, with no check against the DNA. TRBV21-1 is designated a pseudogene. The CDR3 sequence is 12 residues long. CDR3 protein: CASSNQNQPQHF. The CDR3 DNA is TGTGCCAGCAGCAATCAGAATCAGCCCCAGCATTTT.

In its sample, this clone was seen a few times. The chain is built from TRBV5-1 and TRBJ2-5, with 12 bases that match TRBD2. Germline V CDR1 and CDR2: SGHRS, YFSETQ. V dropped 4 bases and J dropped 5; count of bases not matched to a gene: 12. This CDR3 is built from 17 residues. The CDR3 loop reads CASSQTSGGAELETQYF. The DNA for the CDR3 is TGCGCCAGCAGCCAGACTAGCGGGGGAGCTGAGCTGGAGACCCAGTACTTC.

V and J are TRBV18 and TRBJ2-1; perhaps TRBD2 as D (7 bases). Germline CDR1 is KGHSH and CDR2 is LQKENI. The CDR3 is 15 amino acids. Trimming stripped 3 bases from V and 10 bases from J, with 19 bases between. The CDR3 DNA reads TGTGCCAGCTCACCCCCGGCGGCTACGGGGGGCGAGCAGTTCTTC. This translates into CASSPPAATGGEQFF. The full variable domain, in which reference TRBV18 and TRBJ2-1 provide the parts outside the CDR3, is NAGVMQNPRHLVRRRGQEARLRCSPMKGHSHVYWYRQLPEEGLKFMVYLQKENIIDESGMPKERFSAEFPKEGPSILRIQQVVRGDSAAYFCASSPPAATGGEQFFGPGTRLTVL.